Included here is one T cell receptor beta chain sequence, with context. Its specificity is not known. Germline values: CDR1 SGHAT, CDR2 FQNNGV. V lost 5 bases, J lost 2 bases, and 9 bases stayed unmatched. The CDR3 is 18 residues long. The data stem from a study of T cell responses to AZD1222 COVID-19 vaccine. Whole-study results and caveats: Donors, mostly white British, included more females; clonal diversity was possibly underestimated.

Method: immunoSEQ multiplex PCR; TCRdb's copy keeps in-frame clones and lacks some. The repertoire holds 100,000 or so clones, with about 86% as singletons. Sample: peripheral blood, taken on day 0 of AZD1222 vaccination. The chain recombines TRBV11-2 with TRBJ2-3; TRBD2 aligns across 14 bases. The receptor comes from an adult in good health. This chain's CDR3 is CASSARRTSGRITDTQYF. In DNA form, the CDR3 reads TGTGCCAGCAGCGCCAGAAGGACTAGCGGGAGGATCACAGATACGCAGTATTTT.